A single sample gave rise to the 30 T cell receptor beta chains below, sequenced in a study of blood T cell repertoires in COVID-19. Clones were sequenced by immunoSEQ multiplex PCR, and TCRdb holds only the in-frame ones, with some missing. Here the sample spans about 210,000 clones, 65% to 90% being singletons. Sequenced input: PBMCs or T cells enriched from blood (not recorded which). These receptors were collected from a woman aged 40 to 50 with acute COVID-19.

In this sample, this clone turned up once. The chain has TRBV28 and TRBJ2-1; maybe TRBD2 (5 bases). Per the germline V gene, CDR1 is MDHEN and CDR2 is SYDVKM. The CDR3 extends over 14 amino acids. V lost 6 bases to trimming and J lost 2 bases, with 11 bases between them. The chain's CDR3 is CASSGVGTYNEQFF. For the CDR3, the DNA is TGTGCCAGCAGCGGGGTCGGGACCTACAATGAGCAGTTCTTC.

The chain has TRBV3-1 (or the pseudogene TRBV3-2) and TRBJ2-3; TRBD2 agrees at 15 bases. This CDR3 contains 15 residues. Germline V gene lookup returns CDR1 LGHDT and CDR2 YNNKEL (reference sequence). The V segment lost 5 bases and the J segment 5 bases; nucleotides outside the gene matches: 2. CDR3 amino acids: CASSLGLAGGDTQYF. The CDR3 DNA reads as TGTGCCAGCAGCTTGGGACTAGCGGGAGGAGATACGCAGTATTTT.

The rearrangement joins TRBV5-6 to TRBJ1-1; D gene uncertain. The V end lost 2 bases, the J end lost 6 bases, and 8 bases lay between the germline ends. The CDR3 is made up of 12 amino acids. CDR1 SGHDT and CDR2 YYEEEE come from the germline V gene. The CDR3: CASSFSGSEAFF. The CDR3 DNA reads as TGTGCCAGCAGCTTTTCAGGTTCTGAAGCTTTCTTT.

This clone was seen a single time. V usage is TRBV4-3 and J usage is TRBJ2-1, with D maybe TRBD1 (5 bases). Germline V CDR1 and CDR2: LGHNA, YSLEER. The CDR3 runs to 15 residues. Trimming stripped 4 bases from V and 10 bases from J, with 20 bases between. The CDR3: CASSLLGPVKAEQFF. In nucleotides, the CDR3 is TGCGCCAGCAGCCTCCTGGGGCCGGTGAAAGCAGAGCAGTTCTTC.

V usage is TRBV7-8 and J usage is TRBJ1-1; no firm D call. Between the trimmed V and J ends, which lost 1 base and 2 bases, there was a span of 14 bases. The CDR3 contains 16 residues. The V gene's germline CDR1 is SGHVS and CDR2 FQNEAQ. CDR3 loop: CASSLVFMGGNTEAFF. In DNA form, the CDR3 reads TGTGCCAGCAGCTTAGTGTTTATGGGAGGAAACACTGAAGCTTTCTTT. Full variable domain (missing parts from reference TRBV7-8 and TRBJ1-1): GAGVSQSPRYKVAKRGQDVALRCDPISGHVSLFWYQQALGQGPEFLTYFQNEAQLDKSGLPSDRFFAERPEGSVSTLKIQRTQQEDSAVYLCASSLVFMGGNTEAFFGQGTRLTVV.

The chain is built from TRBV30 and TRBJ1-2; D perhaps matches TRBD1 (5 bases). V was cut by 3 bases and J by 8 bases, with 19 bases left in between. The CDR3 is 14 amino acids. Germline CDR1 and CDR2: GTSNPN and SVGIG (reference sequence). CDR3 protein: CAWRPGLEARGYTF. The CDR3 coding sequence is TGTGCCTGGAGGCCGGGACTGGAAGCGCGGGGCTACACCTTC. Together with reference TRBV30 and TRBJ1-2, the CDR3 gives the full variable domain: SQTIHQWPATLVQPVGSPLSLECTVEGTSNPNLYWYRQAAGRGLQLLFYSVGIGQISSEVPQNLSASRPQDRQFILSSKKLLLSDSGFYLCAWRPGLEARGYTFGSGTRLTVV.

J is TRBJ2-2 and V is TRBV9; tentatively, D is TRBD1 (6 bases). The CDR3 is made up of 16 amino acids. Trimming left V 3 bases short and J 6 bases short, with 18 bases between. Germline V gene lookup returns CDR1 SGDLS and CDR2 YYNGEE. The CDR3 protein is CASSARAGVNSGELFF. As DNA, the CDR3 is TGTGCCAGCAGCGCCCGGGCAGGGGTAAATTCCGGGGAGCTGTTTTTT. The whole variable domain, filled in from reference TRBV9 and TRBJ2-2, reads DSGVTQTPKHLITATGQRVTLRCSPRSGDLSVYWYQQSLDQGLQFLIQYYNGEERAKGNILERFSAQQFPDLHSELNLSSLELGDSALYFCASSARAGVNSGELFFGEGSRLTVL.

The chain couples TRBV24-1 to TRBJ1-5, with D unclear. Trimming took off 5 bases at V and 2 bases at J, with 3 bases between the two ends. CDR1 is KGHDR and CDR2 is SFDVKD in the germline V gene. The CDR3 runs to 12 residues. The CDR3: CATSAGNQPQHF. The CDR3 DNA is TGTGCCACCAGTGCGGGCAATCAGCCCCAGCATTTT.

The gene calls are TRBV27 and TRBJ2-5; the D gene is possibly TRBD2 (6 bases). Germline V gene sequence: CDR1 MNHEY, CDR2 SMNVEV (reference sequence). Between the trimmed V and J ends, which lost 5 bases and 4 bases, there was a span of 14 bases. The CDR3 has 14 amino acids. In DNA form, the CDR3 reads TGTGCCAGCAGTCCCCGGGGGAACAGAGAGACCCAGTACTTC. It encodes CASSPRGNRETQYF.

This chain uses TRBV14 with TRBJ2-2; TRBD2 agrees at 7 bases. V dropped 5 bases and J dropped 3; count of bases not matched to a gene: 6. Germline-derived CDR1 and CDR2 are SGHDN and FVKESK. This CDR3 region has 15 residues. CDR3 sequence reads: CASSRGDYYTGELFF. CDR3 coding DNA: TGTGCCAGCAGCAGAGGGGACTACTACACCGGGGAGCTGTTTTTT. The variable domain in full, with the rest retrieved from reference TRBV14 and TRBJ2-2, is EAGVTQFPSHSVIEKGQTVTLRCDPISGHDNLYWYRRVMGKEIKFLLHFVKESKQDESGMPNNRFLAERTGGTYSTLKVQPAELEDSGVYFCASSRGDYYTGELFFGEGSRLTVL.

This clone was detected once. This sequence joins TRBV11-2 and TRBJ2-5, with TRBD1 identical over 12 bases. The length of the CDR3 is 15 residues. In germline, CDR1 is SGHAT, CDR2 FQNNGV. V lost 4 bases, J lost 3 bases, and 3 bases stayed unmatched. The DNA for the CDR3 is TGTGCCAGCAGCTCCGGGACAGGGGGCGAAGAGACCCAGTACTTC. As protein: CASSSGTGGEETQYF.

This rearrangement joins TRBV27 to TRBJ2-7, with 11 bases identical to TRBD1. The trim removed 6 bases at V and 3 bases at J, leaving 7 bases unmatched. The CDR3 totals 15 residues. Germline values: CDR1 MNHEY, CDR2 SMNVEV (reference sequence). The CDR3 DNA follows: TGTGCCAGCAGCTATGCCGGGACAGGGGGCTACGAGCAGTACTTC. Protein product: CASSYAGTGGYEQYF.

This clone was counted only a few times. V gene TRBV7-9 combines with J gene TRBJ1-2; maybe TRBD1 (5 bases). CDR1 and CDR2 (germline): SEHNR, FQNEAQ (reference sequence). The CDR3 consists of 13 residues. Deletions cut 5 bases from V and 8 bases from J, with 15 bases between. In DNA, the CDR3 is TGTGCCAGCAGCAGGGGAGAGGTCGGAGGCTACACCTTC. Its protein is CASSRGEVGGYTF.

This clone was seen a handful of times. This chain joins TRBV2 and TRBJ1-5; 7 nucleotides match TRBD1. Per the germline V gene, CDR1 is SNHLY and CDR2 is FYNNEI. The CDR3 contains 15 residues. V was pared by 3 bases and J by 1 base, with 3 bases of the junction left unmatched. In DNA, the CDR3 is TGTGCCAGCAGTGATTCAGGGGGGAGCAATCAGCCCCAGCATTTT. Protein: CASSDSGGSNQPQHF.

The J gene is TRBJ2-7, the V gene TRBV28; D is possibly TRBD1 (6 bases). Trimming stripped 4 bases from V and 5 bases from J, with 18 bases between. This CDR3 has 15 residues. The V gene's germline CDR1 is MDHEN and CDR2 SYDVKM. DNA for the CDR3: TGTGCCAGCAGTTCGCCCAGGCAGGGGAAGAACGAGCAGTACTTC. It codes for CASSSPRQGKNEQYF. The whole variable domain, filled in from reference TRBV28 and TRBJ2-7, reads DVKVTQSSRYLVKRTGEKVFLECVQDMDHENMFWYRQDPGLGLRLIYFSYDVKMKEKGDIPEGYSVSREKKERFSLILESASTNQTSMYLCASSSPRQGKNEQYFGPGTRLTVT.

The chain is built from TRBV3-1 (or the pseudogene TRBV3-2) and TRBJ2-5, with TRBD2 matching 10 bases. The CDR3 runs to 15 residues. V shed 7 bases and J 5 bases; nucleotides not matched to a gene: 10. Looked up from germline, CDR1 is LGHDT and CDR2 is YNNKEL (reference sequence). The chain's CDR3 is CASTRALAGVETQYF. The CDR3 nucleotides are TGTGCCAGCACCCGAGCGCTAGCGGGAGTGGAGACCCAGTACTTC.

A remark on this clone: The sample contains more than one DNA sequence encoding this CDR3. This rearrangement joins TRBV7-2 to TRBJ2-1; 7 bases fit TRBD2. Germline V gene sequence: CDR1 SGHTA, CDR2 FQGNSA. CDR3 length: 14 amino acids. Losses at the gene ends were 1 base for V and 6 bases for J; bases not matched to a gene: 3. The CDR3 nucleotides read TGTGCCAGCAGCTTAGGCCTAGCGGCCAATGAGCAGTTCTTC. It codes for CASSLGLAANEQFF.

The chain has TRBV18 and TRBJ2-1, with a possible D match to TRBD2 (5 bases). The ends were cut back, 6 bases at V and 4 bases at J, with 13 bases in the middle. Per the germline V gene, CDR1 is KGHSH and CDR2 is LQKENI. The CDR3 contains 14 residues. The DNA for the CDR3 is TGTGCCAGCTCCCTGGGAGTAGGTTACAATGAGCAGTTCTTC. Protein: CASSLGVGYNEQFF. Together with reference TRBV18 and TRBJ2-1, the CDR3 gives the full variable domain: NAGVMQNPRHLVRRRGQEARLRCSPMKGHSHVYWYRQLPEEGLKFMVYLQKENIIDESGMPKERFSAEFPKEGPSILRIQQVVRGDSAAYFCASSLGVGYNEQFFGPGTRLTVL.

In nucleotides, the CDR3 is TGTGCCAGTAGTTTACGGACTAGCGGAGCCAAAAACATTCAGTACTTC. Translated, it gives CASSLRTSGAKNIQYF. This rearrangement joins TRBV19 to TRBJ2-4; 10 bases line up with TRBD2. In germline, CDR1 is LNHDA, CDR2 SQIVND (reference sequence). CDR3 length: 16 amino acids. V gave up 5 bases and J gave up 0 bases; unmatched junction bases: 4.

This clone was detected only a few times. The chain employs TRBV24-1 and TRBJ2-1; 7 bases match TRBD2. This CDR3 has 20 residues. V dropped 4 bases and J dropped 0; count of bases not matched to a gene: 17. The germline CDR1 and CDR2 sequences are KGHDR and SFDVKD. The CDR3 nucleotides read TGTGCCACCAGTGACGGACGGCTGAGTTGGGGGGGTGGCTCCTACAATGAGCAGTTCTTC. It encodes CATSDGRLSWGGGSYNEQFF.

The chain uses TRBV9 and TRBJ1-6; 8 bases fit TRBD1. Germline V gene data show CDR1 as SGDLS and CDR2 as YYNGEE. Losses at the gene ends were 4 bases for V and 4 bases for J; bases not matched to a gene: 10. CDR3 length equals 17 residues. CDR3 coding DNA: TGTGCCAGCAGCTCTTCGGGACAGGACGTATATAATTCACCCCTCCACTTT. Protein product: CASSSSGQDVYNSPLHF.

The chain links TRBV19 to TRBJ1-2; no clear D gene. This CDR3 has 13 residues. CDR1 is LNHDA, CDR2 SQIVND, per germline (reference sequence). Trimming stripped 7 bases from V and 0 bases from J, with 9 bases between. The CDR3 loop reads CASKGETNYGYTF. The CDR3 DNA is TGTGCCAGTAAGGGAGAAACTAACTATGGCTACACCTTC.

V gene TRBV2 combines with J gene TRBJ2-2, with 10 bases fitting TRBD2. Germline V lookup: CDR1 SNHLY, CDR2 FYNNEI. With V trimmed by 6 bases and J by 0 bases, 1 base remained unmatched. The CDR3 has 15 residues. CDR3: CASRLAGTNTGELFF. CDR3 bases: TGTGCCAGCAGACTAGCGGGAACGAACACCGGGGAGCTGTTTTTT.

The chain combines TRBV11-2 with TRBJ2-2; 8 bases map to TRBD2. V dropped 5 bases and J dropped 5; count of bases not matched to a gene: 10. This CDR3 has 16 residues. CDR1 and CDR2 from the germline V gene are SGHAT and FQNNGV. The CDR3 nucleotides are TGTGCCAGCAGCAACCGACTAGCGATGAGGACCGGGGAGCTGTTTTTT. Protein product: CASSNRLAMRTGELFF.

The chain has TRBV2 and TRBJ2-7, with 10 bases that match TRBD1. The CDR3 sequence is 15 residues long. CDR1 and CDR2 (germline): SNHLY, FYNNEI. With V trimmed by 3 bases and J by 2 bases, 4 bases remained unmatched. The CDR3 spells CASSEGGTGAYEQYF. The CDR3 DNA reads as TGTGCCAGCAGTGAGGGTGGGACAGGGGCCTACGAGCAGTACTTC.

The chain links TRBV27 to TRBJ2-7; 8 bases align to TRBD1. V gave up 6 bases and J gave up 3 bases; unmatched junction bases: 10. Per the germline V gene, CDR1 is MNHEY and CDR2 is SMNVEV (reference sequence). The length of the CDR3 is 15 residues. Written as DNA, the CDR3 is TGTGCCAGCAGCCACAGGGGGGACAGACACTACGAGCAGTACTTC. Its protein product is CASSHRGDRHYEQYF.

This chain links TRBV30 with TRBJ2-7, with D perhaps matching TRBD1 (5 bases). Trimming removed 3 bases at V and 7 bases at J, with 13 bases between. The germline CDR1 and CDR2 sequences are GTSNPN and SVGIG (reference sequence). The CDR3 extends over 12 amino acids. The CDR3 bases are TGTGCCTGGAGCTGGGGCCCGTTGGAGCAGTACTTC. Translation gives CAWSWGPLEQYF.

The chain couples TRBV7-6 to TRBJ2-6; TRBD1 matches at 8 bases. CDR1 is SGHVS, CDR2 FNYEAQ, per germline. Trimming removed 4 bases from V and 1 base from J; junction bases left unmatched: 9. The CDR3 covers 18 residues. CDR3 sequence reads: CASSSRRTGSSGANVLTF. The CDR3 bases are TGTGCCAGCAGCTCGCGTCGGACAGGGAGTTCTGGGGCCAACGTCCTGACTTTC.

V usage is TRBV29-1 and J usage is TRBJ2-2; 13 bases are a match to TRBD2. V lost 7 bases and J lost 7; bases outside the gene matches: 3. In germline, CDR1 is SQVTM, CDR2 ANQGSEA. This CDR3 region has 13 residues. This CDR3 reads CSAGTSGNGELFF. The CDR3 bases are TGCAGCGCGGGGACTAGCGGGAACGGGGAGCTGTTTTTT.

The chain links TRBV6-2 or TRBV6-3 to TRBJ1-1; the D is unclear. V gave up 2 bases and J gave up 1 base, with 5 bases separating them. The CDR3 spans 13 residues. The germline gives CDR1 MNHEY, CDR2 SVGEGT. Here the CDR3 DNA reads TGTGCCAGCAGTTACAGCTGGAACACTGAAGCTTTCTTT. This translates into CASSYSWNTEAFF.